The 13 T cell receptor beta chains below come from one sample, sequenced in a study of cytomegalovirus exposure and HLA in healthy donors. A multiplex PCR was run with 60 Vbeta primers and 13 Jbeta primers. Measured with immunoSEQ multiplex PCR; TCRdb has only the in-frame clones, and not every one. The profile shows about 140,000 clones, about three quarters of them singletons. The sequencing sample was made of PBMCs. The receptors stem from a woman between 25 and 40 years old in good health and CMV-seronegative.

V gene TRBV6-1 combines with J gene TRBJ2-5; D unresolved. CDR1 MNHNS and CDR2 SASEGT come from the germline V gene. Trimming cost V 4 bases and J 1 base, with 7 bases left between them. This CDR3 has 13 residues. The CDR3 DNA follows: TGTGCCAGCAGTGCGGAGCTCCAAGAGACCCAGTACTTC. Amino acids: CASSAELQETQYF.

This clone was recorded a few times. V is TRBV28 and J is TRBJ1-6; no reliable D call. V lost 5 bases, J lost 2 bases, and 7 bases lay in between. The V gene's germline CDR1 is MDHEN and CDR2 SYDVKM. CDR3 length: 14 amino acids. CDR3 bases: TGTGCCAGCAGTGTCGCGGCCTATAATTCACCCCTCCACTTT. This encodes CASSVAAYNSPLHF.

The V gene is TRBV5-4, the J gene TRBJ1-1; the match to TRBD1 covers 8 bases. Germline loops: CDR1 SGHNT, CDR2 YYREEE (reference sequence). Unmatched junction bases numbered 8, after V lost 0 bases and J lost 1 base. The CDR3 is 17 amino acids. As DNA, the CDR3 is TGTGCCAGCAGCTTGGGACCTAAGGACAGGGAGAACACTGAAGCTTTCTTT. Its protein product is CASSLGPKDRENTEAFF.

The chain combines TRBV27 with TRBJ2-7; D uncertain. Germline V CDR1 and CDR2: MNHEY, SMNVEV (reference sequence). V lost 6 bases to trimming and J lost 3 bases, with 12 bases between them. The CDR3 spans 13 residues. CDR3 residues: CASSPRLIYEQYF. The CDR3 coding sequence is TGTGCCAGCAGCCCACGACTGATCTACGAGCAGTACTTC.

This clone was seen a handful of times. The chain couples TRBV11-2 to TRBJ2-7; 12 bases are shared with TRBD2. Trimming cost V 4 bases and J 5 bases; bases outside gene matches: 9. The CDR3 has 16 residues. Germline V gene data show CDR1 as SGHAT and CDR2 as FQNNGV. The CDR3 sequence is CASSSDGLAGSDEQYV. Here the CDR3 DNA reads TGTGCCAGCAGCTCCGACGGACTAGCGGGATCGGACGAGCAGTACGTC.

CDR3 region: CASSQVAGGWQEQYF. The CDR3 DNA reads TGTGCCAGCAGCCAAGTGGCGGGTGGTTGGCAAGAGCAGTACTTC. The rearrangement links TRBV14 to TRBJ2-7; possibly TRBD2 for D (5 bases). The CDR3 runs to 15 residues. CDR1 is SGHDN, CDR2 FVKESK, per germline. The V end was cut by 1 base, the J end by 7 bases, with 17 bases between.

The gene calls are TRBV6-6 and TRBJ1-1; D is possibly TRBD1 (5 bases). CDR3 length: 15 residues. Germline CDR1 reads MNHNY; CDR2 reads SVGAGI (reference sequence). Trimming cost V 4 bases and J 0 bases, with 12 bases left between them. CDR3 DNA sequence: TGTGCCAGCAGTTGGGGCGGACACCTGAACACTGAAGCTTTCTTT. Translating gives CASSWGGHLNTEAFF.

This clone was counted once. The chain is built from TRBV10-2 and TRBJ2-3; TRBD2 aligns across 9 bases. The CDR3 has 13 amino acids. Germline CDR1 and CDR2: WSHSY and SAAADI. Trimming at V came to 10 bases and at J to 0 bases, leaving 2 bases not matched to a gene. CDR3 in DNA: TGCGCCACTAGCGGGGCTAGCACAGATACGCAGTATTTT. It is translated as CATSGASTDTQYF.

The CDR3 sequence is CASSQGWGRFAEAFF. CDR3 DNA sequence: TGCGCCAGCAGCCAAGGCTGGGGCAGGTTCGCTGAAGCTTTCTTT. The chain recombines TRBV4-1 with TRBJ1-1; the D gene is possibly TRBD1 (5 bases). V dropped 1 base and J dropped 6 bases, with 15 bases sitting between them. Germline V lookup: CDR1 MGHRA, CDR2 YSYEKL. The CDR3 contains 15 residues.

This clone appeared a few times. This sequence joins TRBV11-2 and TRBJ1-5, with D unclear. V was cut by 5 bases and J by 7 bases, with 12 bases left in between. The germline V gene has CDR1 SGHAT and CDR2 FQNNGV. The CDR3 has 13 amino acids. The DNA of the CDR3 is TGTGCCAGCAGCCCCCTCCCCTTCCAGCCCCAGCATTTT. This encodes CASSPLPFQPQHF.

The chain employs TRBV10-3 and TRBJ1-1; D possibly corresponds to TRBD1 (5 bases). V shed 6 bases and J shed 0 bases, with 8 bases lying between them. Germline CDR1 reads ENHRY; CDR2 reads SYGVKD. The CDR3 length is 13 residues. The CDR3 loop is CAIRGRLNTEAFF. The CDR3 DNA reads TGTGCCATCAGGGGGCGGTTGAACACTGAAGCTTTCTTT.

The rearrangement joins TRBV27 to TRBJ1-1, with D possibly matching TRBD1 (6 bases). V was cut by 5 bases and J by 0 bases, with 13 bases left in between. The CDR3 loop spans 15 amino acids. The V gene's germline CDR1 is MNHEY and CDR2 SMNVEV (reference sequence). The CDR3: CASSTTGSVNTEAFF. The DNA of the CDR3 is TGTGCCAGCAGTACAACAGGGTCAGTGAACACTGAAGCTTTCTTT.

This clone was seen only once. This chain joins TRBV5-1 and TRBJ1-1; 7 nucleotides agree with TRBD1. CDR3 length equals 14 residues. The trim removed 0 bases at V and 3 bases at J, leaving 2 bases unmatched. From germline, CDR1 is SGHRS and CDR2 YFSETQ. In nucleotides, the CDR3 is TGCGCCAGCAGCTTGGGCAGGGGGGACACTGAAGCTTTCTTT. It specifies CASSLGRGDTEAFF. The whole variable domain, filled in from reference TRBV5-1 and TRBJ1-1, reads KAGVTQTPRYLIKTRGQQVTLSCSPISGHRSVSWYQQTPGQGLQFLFEYFSETQRNKGNFPGRFSGRQFSNSRSEMNVSTLELGDSALYLCASSLGRGDTEAFFGQGTRLTVV.